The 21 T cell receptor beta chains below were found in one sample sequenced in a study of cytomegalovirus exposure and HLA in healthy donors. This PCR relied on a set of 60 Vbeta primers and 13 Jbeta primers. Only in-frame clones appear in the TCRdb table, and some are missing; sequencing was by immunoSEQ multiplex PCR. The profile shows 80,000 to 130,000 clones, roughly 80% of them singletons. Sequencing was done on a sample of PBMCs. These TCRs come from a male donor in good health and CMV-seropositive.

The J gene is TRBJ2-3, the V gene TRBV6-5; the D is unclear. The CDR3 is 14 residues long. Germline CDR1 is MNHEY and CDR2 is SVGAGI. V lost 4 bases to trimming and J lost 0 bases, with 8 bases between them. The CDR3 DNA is TGTGCCAGCAGTTTACCGGGTAGCACAGATACGCAGTATTTT. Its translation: CASSLPGSTDTQYF.

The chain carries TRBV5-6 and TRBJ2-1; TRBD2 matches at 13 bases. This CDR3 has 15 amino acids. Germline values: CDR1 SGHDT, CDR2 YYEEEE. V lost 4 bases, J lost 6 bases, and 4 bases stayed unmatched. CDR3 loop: CASSVTSGGFNEQFF. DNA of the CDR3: TGTGCCAGCAGCGTGACTAGCGGGGGGTTCAATGAGCAGTTCTTC.

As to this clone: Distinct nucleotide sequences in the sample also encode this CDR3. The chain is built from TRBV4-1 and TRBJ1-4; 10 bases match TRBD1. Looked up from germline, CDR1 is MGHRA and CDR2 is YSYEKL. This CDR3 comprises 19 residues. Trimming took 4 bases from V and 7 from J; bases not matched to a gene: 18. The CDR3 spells CASSRMTGGALDGSEKLFF. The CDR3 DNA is TGCGCCAGCAGCCGGATGACAGGGGGCGCTTTAGATGGCTCTGAAAAACTGTTTTTT.

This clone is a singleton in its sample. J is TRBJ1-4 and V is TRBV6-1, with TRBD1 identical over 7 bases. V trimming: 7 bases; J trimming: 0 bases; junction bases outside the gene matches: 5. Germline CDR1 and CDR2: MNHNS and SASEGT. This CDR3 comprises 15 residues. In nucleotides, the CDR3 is TGTGCCAGCAATTGGGGACAGACAACTAATGAAAAACTGTTTTTT. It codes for CASNWGQTTNEKLFF.

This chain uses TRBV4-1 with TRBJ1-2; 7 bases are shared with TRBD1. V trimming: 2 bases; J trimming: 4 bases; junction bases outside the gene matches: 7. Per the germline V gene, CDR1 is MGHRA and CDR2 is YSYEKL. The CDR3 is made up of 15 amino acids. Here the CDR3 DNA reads TGCGCCAGCAGCCAACTCACGACAGGGTTCTATGGCTACACCTTC. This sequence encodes CASSQLTTGFYGYTF.

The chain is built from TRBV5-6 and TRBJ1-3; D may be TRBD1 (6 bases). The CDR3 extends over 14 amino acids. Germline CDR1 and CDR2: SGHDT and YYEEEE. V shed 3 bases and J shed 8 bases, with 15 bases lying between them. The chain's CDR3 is CASSSWTVTYTIYF. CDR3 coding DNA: TGTGCCAGCAGCTCCTGGACAGTTACCTACACCATATATTTT.

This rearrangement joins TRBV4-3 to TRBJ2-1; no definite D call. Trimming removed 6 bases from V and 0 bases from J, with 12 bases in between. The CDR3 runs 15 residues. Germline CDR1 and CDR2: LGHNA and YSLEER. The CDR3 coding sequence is TGCGCCAGCAGTCCGGTACTGAGCTCCTACAATGAGCAGTTCTTC. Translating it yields CASSPVLSSYNEQFF.

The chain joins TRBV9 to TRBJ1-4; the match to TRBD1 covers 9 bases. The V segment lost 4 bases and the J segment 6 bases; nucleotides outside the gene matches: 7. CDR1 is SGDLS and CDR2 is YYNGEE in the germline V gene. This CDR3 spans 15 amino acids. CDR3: CASSPTGTGYEKLFF. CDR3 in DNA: TGTGCCAGCAGCCCAACCGGGACAGGGTATGAAAAACTGTTTTTT.

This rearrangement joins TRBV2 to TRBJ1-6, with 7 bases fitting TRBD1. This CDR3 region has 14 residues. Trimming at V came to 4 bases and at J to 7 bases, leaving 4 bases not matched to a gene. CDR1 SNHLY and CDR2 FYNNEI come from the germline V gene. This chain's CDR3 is CASSGGTANSPLHF. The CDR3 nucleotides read TGTGCCAGCAGTGGAGGGACAGCGAATTCACCCCTCCACTTT.

Here the CDR3 reads CSVRGNTGELFF. The CDR3 nucleotides are TGCAGCGTCCGGGGGAACACCGGGGAGCTGTTTTTT. The V gene is TRBV29-1, the J gene TRBJ2-2, with TRBD2 as a possible D gene (5 bases). This CDR3 comprises 12 residues. Trimming took 6 bases from V and 1 from J, leaving 6 bases between them. Germline V gene lookup returns CDR1 SQVTM and CDR2 ANQGSEA.

The CDR3 DNA reads as TGTGCCAGCAGCTTTCCGAAGGGACAGGGGATTAGGGGCTACACCTTC. This sequence encodes CASSFPKGQGIRGYTF. This chain links TRBV5-6 with TRBJ1-2; TRBD1 agrees at 10 bases. V dropped 2 bases and J dropped 8; count of bases not matched to a gene: 12. CDR1 and CDR2 from the germline V gene are SGHDT and YYEEEE. CDR3 size: 16 residues.

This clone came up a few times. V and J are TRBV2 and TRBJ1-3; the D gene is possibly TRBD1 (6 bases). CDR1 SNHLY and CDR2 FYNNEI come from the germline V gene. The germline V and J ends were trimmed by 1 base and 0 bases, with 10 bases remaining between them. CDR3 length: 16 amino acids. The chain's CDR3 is CASSEGGQLSGNTIYF. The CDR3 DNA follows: TGTGCCAGCAGTGAAGGGGGGCAGCTCTCTGGAAACACCATATATTTT.

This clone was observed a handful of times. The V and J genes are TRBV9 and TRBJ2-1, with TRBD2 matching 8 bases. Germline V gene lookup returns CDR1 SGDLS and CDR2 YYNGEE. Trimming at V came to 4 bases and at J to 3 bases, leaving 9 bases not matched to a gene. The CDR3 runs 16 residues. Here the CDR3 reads CASSPRMAGGYNEQFF. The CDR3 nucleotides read TGTGCCAGCAGCCCCCGAATGGCGGGGGGCTACAATGAGCAGTTCTTC.

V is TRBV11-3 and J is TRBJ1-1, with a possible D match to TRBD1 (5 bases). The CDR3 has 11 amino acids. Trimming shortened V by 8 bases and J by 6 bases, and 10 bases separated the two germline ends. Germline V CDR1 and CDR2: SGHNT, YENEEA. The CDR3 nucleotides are TGTGCCAGCTCCTTACAGGCTGAAGCTTTCTTT. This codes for CASSLQAEAFF.

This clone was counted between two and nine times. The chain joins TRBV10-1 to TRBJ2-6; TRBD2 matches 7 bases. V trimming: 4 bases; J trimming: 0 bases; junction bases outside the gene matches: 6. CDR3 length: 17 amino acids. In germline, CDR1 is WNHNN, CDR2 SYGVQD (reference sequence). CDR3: CASSAGGFGSGANVLTF. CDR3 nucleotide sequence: TGCGCCAGCAGTGCCGGGGGGTTCGGCTCTGGGGCCAACGTCCTGACTTTC.

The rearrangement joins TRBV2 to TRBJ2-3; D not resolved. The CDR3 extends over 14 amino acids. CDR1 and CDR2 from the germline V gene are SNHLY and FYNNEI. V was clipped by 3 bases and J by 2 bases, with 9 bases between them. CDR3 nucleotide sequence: TGTGCCAGCAGTGAGGCACCAGACACAGATACGCAGTATTTT. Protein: CASSEAPDTDTQYF.

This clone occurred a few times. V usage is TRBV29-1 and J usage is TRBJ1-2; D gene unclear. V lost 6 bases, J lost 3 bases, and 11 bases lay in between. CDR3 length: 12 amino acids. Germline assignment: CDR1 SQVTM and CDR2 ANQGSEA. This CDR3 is CSVTVRDYGYTF. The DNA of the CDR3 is TGCAGCGTGACGGTCCGGGACTATGGCTACACCTTC.

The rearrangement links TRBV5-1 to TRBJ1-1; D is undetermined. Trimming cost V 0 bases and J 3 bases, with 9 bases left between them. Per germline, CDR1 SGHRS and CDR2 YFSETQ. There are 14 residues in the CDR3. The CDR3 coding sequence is TGCGCCAGCAGCTTGGGAGCGCGCGACACTGAAGCTTTCTTT. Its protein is CASSLGARDTEAFF.

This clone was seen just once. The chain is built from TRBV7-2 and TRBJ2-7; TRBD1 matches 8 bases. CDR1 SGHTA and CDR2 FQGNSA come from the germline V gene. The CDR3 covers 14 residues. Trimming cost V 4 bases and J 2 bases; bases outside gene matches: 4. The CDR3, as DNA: TGTGCCAGCAGCTCCCGGACAGGGCCCTACGAGCAGTACTTC. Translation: CASSSRTGPYEQYF.

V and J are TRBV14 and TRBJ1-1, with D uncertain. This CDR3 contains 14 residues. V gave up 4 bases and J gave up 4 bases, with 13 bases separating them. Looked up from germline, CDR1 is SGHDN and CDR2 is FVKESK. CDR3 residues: CASSRMRESTEAFF. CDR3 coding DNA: TGTGCCAGCAGCCGGATGCGGGAGAGCACTGAAGCTTTCTTT.

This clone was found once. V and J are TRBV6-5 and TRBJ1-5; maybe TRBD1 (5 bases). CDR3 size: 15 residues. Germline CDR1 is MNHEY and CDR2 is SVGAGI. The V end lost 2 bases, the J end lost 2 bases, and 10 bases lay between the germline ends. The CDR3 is CASSYRQGRNQPQHF. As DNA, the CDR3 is TGTGCCAGCAGTTACCGTCAGGGTCGCAATCAGCCCCAGCATTTT.